Shown below are 23 T cell receptor beta chains from a single sample sequenced in a study of blood T cell repertoires in COVID-19. This table comes from immunoSEQ multiplex PCR, and its TCRdb copy is limited to in-frame clones, with some not included. Found here are 210,000 or so clones, around 87% of them singletons; the top ten hold 0.62%. Sequenced: peripheral blood. The source of these receptors is a man in his fifties or sixties with acute or convalescent COVID-19.

The rearrangement links TRBV11-2 to TRBJ2-5, with 7 bases lining up with TRBD2. V dropped 5 bases and J dropped 1; count of bases not matched to a gene: 16. CDR1 SGHAT and CDR2 FQNNGV come from the germline V gene. The CDR3 loop spans 18 amino acids. CDR3 DNA: TGTGCCAGCAGCCCACATCCGTTCGGGGGGATCTTCCAAGAGACCCAGTACTTC. Translation gives CASSPHPFGGIFQETQYF.

The V call is TRBV28, the J call TRBJ2-1, with 8 nucleotides matching TRBD2. Germline V gene data show CDR1 as MDHEN and CDR2 as SYDVKM. V trimming: 7 bases; J trimming: 1 base; junction bases outside the gene matches: 18. The CDR3 is 19 residues long. The CDR3 loop reads CASTLRLGTRSGSYNEQFF. The DNA for the CDR3 is TGTGCCAGCACCCTACGACTAGGGACTAGATCTGGGTCCTACAATGAGCAGTTCTTC.

This clone was observed at least ten times. Written as DNA, the CDR3 is TGTGCCAGCAGCCGCCAAGGGACAGGGGGCGCCGGGGAGCTGTTTTTT. Its protein is CASSRQGTGGAGELFF. The chain joins TRBV4-2 to TRBJ2-2; TRBD1 aligns across 12 bases. Per germline, CDR1 LGHNA and CDR2 YNFKEQ. The CDR3 sequence is 16 residues long. Trimming took 4 bases from V and 6 from J; bases not matched to a gene: 6.

This clone was seen only a few times. This chain connects TRBV5-4 to TRBJ1-2, with D possibly TRBD1 on 6 matching bases. Germline lookup yields CDR1 SGHNT and CDR2 YYREEE (reference sequence). The CDR3 contains 13 residues. Trimming pared 4 bases from V and 4 bases from J, leaving 11 bases between. The CDR3 DNA reads as TGTGCCAGCAGCCAACGGACAGCCTATGGCTACACCTTC. Amino acids: CASSQRTAYGYTF.

V gene TRBV11-2 combines with J gene TRBJ1-3, with D possibly TRBD1 on 5 matching bases. Trimming removed 5 bases from V and 3 bases from J, with 14 bases in between. CDR3 size: 15 residues. The germline CDR1 and CDR2 sequences are SGHAT and FQNNGV. The chain's CDR3 is CASSEGARGGNTIYF. The DNA for the CDR3 is TGTGCCAGCAGCGAAGGGGCCCGTGGTGGAAACACCATATATTTT. Drawing the rest from reference TRBV11-2 and TRBJ1-3, the complete variable domain is EAGVAQSPRYKIIEKRQSVAFWCNPISGHATLYWYQQILGQGPKLLIQFQNNGVVDDSQLPKDRFSAERLKGVDSTLKIQPAKLEDSAVYLCASSEGARGGNTIYFGEGSWLTVV.

The chain recombines TRBV6-4 with TRBJ2-2; D possibly corresponds to TRBD1 (6 bases). The germline CDR1 and CDR2 sequences are MRHNA and SNTAGT. This CDR3 is built from 15 residues. Trimming shortened V by 5 bases and J by 1 base, and 11 bases separated the two germline ends. CDR3 amino acids: CASSPRGRNTGELFF. The CDR3 DNA reads as TGTGCCAGCAGTCCCAGGGGTCGGAACACCGGGGAGCTGTTTTTT.

CDR3 sequence (DNA): TGTGCCAGCAGTTACTCGAGGGGAGGGACTAGCGGGCGAACCTACGAGCAGTACGTC. Its translation is CASSYSRGGTSGRTYEQYV. This rearrangement joins TRBV6-2 or TRBV6-3 to TRBJ2-7; 12 positions agree with TRBD2. The CDR3 is 19 residues long. V gave up 0 bases and J gave up 2 bases; unmatched junction bases: 11. The germline V gene encodes CDR1 MNHEY and CDR2 SVGEGT.

This clone was counted ten times or more. J is TRBJ1-5 and V is TRBV28; D unclear. The CDR3 is 16 amino acids. Germline V gene lookup returns CDR1 MDHEN and CDR2 SYDVKM. V lost 5 bases to trimming and J lost 4 bases, with 18 bases between them. The CDR3 nucleotides are TGTGCCAGCAGTCAACCGTGGGAGCCCAGTAATCAGCCCCAGCATTTT. Amino acids: CASSQPWEPSNQPQHF.

This clone was seen a handful of times. The chain recombines TRBV30 with TRBJ1-5; 8 nucleotides agree with TRBD1. This CDR3 contains 13 residues. Germline V gives CDR1 GTSNPN, CDR2 SVGIG (reference sequence). The V gene end was trimmed by 1 base and the J gene end by 5 bases; junction bases not matched to a gene: 1. In nucleotides, the CDR3 is TGTGCCTGGAGTGGGACAGGGCATCAGCCCCAGCATTTT. Translated: CAWSGTGHQPQHF.

The chain carries TRBV2 and TRBJ1-5, with a weak D call TRBD1 (5 bases). CDR1 is SNHLY, CDR2 FYNNEI, per germline. Trimming pared 7 bases from V and 0 bases from J, leaving 10 bases between. The CDR3 is 14 amino acids. CDR3 in amino acids: CASMGRVSNQPQHF. In DNA form, the CDR3 reads TGTGCCAGCATGGGGCGAGTTAGCAATCAGCCCCAGCATTTT.

The rearrangement links TRBV27 to TRBJ2-1, with a possible D match to TRBD2 (6 bases). Germline loops: CDR1 MNHEY, CDR2 SMNVEV (reference sequence). CDR3 length: 14 amino acids. V was trimmed by 5 bases and J by 8 bases, leaving 16 bases between them. CDR3 residues: CASSPPYQRDEQFF. For the CDR3, the DNA is TGTGCCAGCAGTCCTCCGTATCAGCGGGATGAGCAGTTCTTC.

The V call is TRBV25-1, the J call TRBJ1-6; tentative D call: TRBD1 (5 bases). The CDR3 has 12 amino acids. The V end lost 6 bases, the J end lost 8 bases, and 8 bases lay between the germline ends. The V gene's germline CDR1 is MGHDK and CDR2 SYGVNS. CDR3 amino acids: CASRQADSPLHF. The DNA for the CDR3 is TGTGCCAGCAGACAGGCCGATTCACCCCTCCACTTT.

The genes are TRBV19 and TRBJ2-1; TRBD1 agrees at 9 bases. V gave up 5 bases and J gave up 6 bases; unmatched junction bases: 8. In germline, CDR1 is LNHDA, CDR2 SQIVND (reference sequence). The CDR3 length is 15 residues. The CDR3 here is CASSSWTGVGNEQFF. Here the CDR3 DNA reads TGTGCCAGTAGTTCCTGGACAGGGGTGGGCAATGAGCAGTTCTTC.

This chain uses TRBV19 with TRBJ1-5; D is possibly TRBD1 (5 bases). The CDR3 has 13 residues. Germline CDR1 LNHDA, CDR2 SQIVND (reference sequence). Trimming shortened V by 4 bases and J by 6 bases, and 10 bases separated the two germline ends. The CDR3 is CASSNWGGQPQHF. Written as DNA, the CDR3 is TGTGCCAGTAGTAACTGGGGCGGTCAGCCCCAGCATTTT.

CDR3 nucleotides: TGTGCCAGCAGTTTTGGGGGACAAGTCACCGGGGAGCTGTTTTTT. It is translated as CASSFGGQVTGELFF. The chain carries TRBV27 and TRBJ2-2; TRBD1 is a possible D gene (6 bases). The V gene lost 3 bases and the J gene lost 4 bases, with 12 bases spanning the gap. The CDR3 runs to 15 residues. Germline CDR1 reads MNHEY; CDR2 reads SMNVEV (reference sequence).

This clone was seen only once. This chain joins TRBV7-2 and TRBJ2-3, with 11 bases that match TRBD2. The CDR3 contains 14 residues. Trimming took 5 bases from V and 5 from J; bases not matched to a gene: 3. The germline V gene has CDR1 SGHTA and CDR2 FQGNSA. The CDR3 loop is CASSRGTSGDTQYF. CDR3 sequence (DNA): TGTGCCAGCAGCCGGGGGACTAGCGGAGATACGCAGTATTTT.

The J gene is TRBJ1-1, the V gene TRBV3-1 (or the pseudogene TRBV3-2); 7 nucleotides line up with TRBD1. The CDR3 loop spans 16 amino acids. Germline V gives CDR1 LGHDT, CDR2 YNNKEL (reference sequence). The V segment lost 4 bases and the J segment 3 bases; nucleotides outside the gene matches: 11. Here the CDR3 reads CASSLTGPAQDTEAFF. The DNA of the CDR3 is TGTGCCAGCAGCCTGACAGGGCCCGCGCAAGACACTGAAGCTTTCTTT.

This chain links TRBV27 with TRBJ1-5, with D unclear. This CDR3 is 13 amino acids long. V lost 6 bases and J 6 bases, leaving 12 bases between the germline ends. CDR1 is MNHEY, CDR2 SMNVEV, per germline (reference sequence). CDR3 sequence reads: CASSLRAGQPQHF. Written as DNA, the CDR3 is TGTGCCAGCAGCCTTAGGGCGGGTCAGCCCCAGCATTTT.

This clone was seen just once. This chain's CDR3 is CASSLWGGGPNQPQHF. In DNA, the CDR3 is TGTGCCAGCAGTTTATGGGGCGGGGGACCCAATCAGCCCCAGCATTTT. The chain couples TRBV28 to TRBJ1-5, with TRBD1 as a possible D gene (5 bases). The CDR3 runs to 16 residues. Looked up from germline, CDR1 is MDHEN and CDR2 is SYDVKM. V was cut by 0 bases and J by 3 bases, with 12 bases left in between.

The chain combines TRBV5-6 with TRBJ2-7; 7 bases fit TRBD1. CDR3 length equals 15 residues. The trim removed 4 bases at V and 7 bases at J, leaving 14 bases unmatched. Germline loops: CDR1 SGHDT, CDR2 YYEEEE. CDR3 nucleotides: TGTGCCAGCAGCGGATTGGACAGGAGCCCTACTGAGCAGTACGTC. Its protein product is CASSGLDRSPTEQYV.

V and J are TRBV4-1 and TRBJ2-5, with 7 bases lining up with TRBD2. Trimming took 2 bases from V and 6 from J; bases not matched to a gene: 15. Germline V gives CDR1 MGHRA, CDR2 YSYEKL. The CDR3 contains 17 residues. In DNA form, the CDR3 reads TGCGCCAGCAGCCAAATTGTCCTCAATAAGCGGGATCAGACCCAGTACTTC. It encodes CASSQIVLNKRDQTQYF.

The chain joins TRBV28 to TRBJ1-2; D gene uncertain. CDR1 and CDR2 (germline): MDHEN, SYDVKM. The CDR3 spans 15 residues. Trimming shortened V by 3 bases and J by 0 bases, and 11 bases separated the two germline ends. The CDR3: CASSFVRNANYGYTF. The CDR3 DNA sequence: TGTGCCAGCAGTTTCGTGAGGAATGCTAACTATGGCTACACCTTC.

V usage is TRBV27 and J usage is TRBJ1-2; D might be TRBD1 (6 bases). The ends were cut back, 2 bases at V and 8 bases at J, with 12 bases in the middle. Germline assignment: CDR1 MNHEY and CDR2 SMNVEV (reference sequence). This CDR3 has 13 amino acids. CDR3 sequence reads: CASSLMPGDGYTF. The CDR3 DNA follows: TGTGCCAGCAGTTTAATGCCAGGGGACGGCTACACCTTC.